These T cell receptor beta chains were read from a single sample in a study of blood T cell repertoires in COVID-19. Sequencing was performed with immunoSEQ multiplex PCR; in TCRdb, only in-frame clones are kept and a portion is missing. The sample includes 260,000 or so clones, about four fifths of them seen just once. Specimen: peripheral blood. These receptors were obtained from a woman of 80 years or more with COVID-19, enrolled during active disease. CDR3s include the opening cysteine and the closing phenylalanine or tryptophan. The order of the fields is V gene, J gene, clone size, D gene, CDR3 DNA, CDR3 protein. D genes are given only for firm matches. Size values are once, few and many counts, or a class for expanded clones, and some rows have none.

V: TRBV3-1/TRBV3-2
J: TRBJ1-6
size: -
D: -
DNA: TGTGCCAGCAGGGAACGGAGCTCCTATAATTCACCCCTCCACTTT
CDR3: CASRERSSYNSPLHF

V: TRBV12-5
J: TRBJ1-1
size: -
D: TRBD1
DNA: TGTGCTAGTGGTTTGGGCGTCGGGACAGGGTTAGTAGCTTTCTTT
CDR3: CASGLGVGTGLVAFF

V: TRBV28
J: TRBJ2-1
size: -
D: TRBD1
DNA: TGTGCCAGCAGTTTGGGACAGCCTGAGGGGGATGAGCAGTTCTTC
CDR3: CASSLGQPEGDEQFF

V: TRBV10-1
J: TRBJ1-5
size: few
D: -
DNA: TGCGCCAGCAGTGAGTCAGGGGAAAACAATCAGCCCCAGCATTTT
CDR3: CASSESGENNQPQHF

V: TRBV3-1/TRBV3-2
J: TRBJ2-5
size: -
D: TRBD1
DNA: TGTGCCAGCAGCCGATTAGGGGGCAGTGGGGAGACCCAGTACTTC
CDR3: CASSRLGGSGETQYF

V: TRBV5-6
J: TRBJ2-3
size: -
D: TRBD2
DNA: TGTGCCAGCAGCTTCAGCGGGGCGCCCCTCACAGATACGCAGTATTTT
CDR3: CASSFSGAPLTDTQYF

V: TRBV30
J: TRBJ2-1
size: -
D: -
DNA: TGTGCCTGGAGTGTAAGTCTAGCCGCGATATCTGGGCAGTTCTTC
CDR3: CAWSVSLAAISGQFF

V: TRBV5-6
J: TRBJ1-6
size: -
D: -
DNA: TGTGCCAGCAGTTCAGAATCACCCCTCCACTTT
CDR3: CASSSESPLHF

V: TRBV11-2
J: TRBJ1-6
size: -
D: TRBD1
DNA: TGTGCCAGCAGCTTAGCAGGGGGCGAGAGTTCACCCCTCCACTTT
CDR3: CASSLAGGESSPLHF

V: TRBV30
J: TRBJ1-5
size: -
D: -
DNA: TGTGCCTGGAGCGGAGGCCGGATCAATCAGCCCCAGCATTTT
CDR3: CAWSGGRINQPQHF

V: TRBV29-1
J: TRBJ1-2
size: -
D: TRBD1
DNA: TGCAGCGTTGGTAGGGGGCCGTATGGCTACACCTTC
CDR3: CSVGRGPYGYTF

V: TRBV4-3
J: TRBJ2-5
size: -
D: TRBD2
DNA: TGCGCCAGCAGCCAAGAGGGTTTAGCGGGGGCTTCGACCCAGTACTTC
CDR3: CASSQEGLAGASTQYF

V: TRBV4-2
J: TRBJ1-4
size: -
D: -
DNA: TGTGCCAGGGTGCCGAACGGGGGGGGTCCTAATGAAAAACTGTTTTTT
CDR3: CARVPNGGGPNEKLFF

V: TRBV25-1
J: TRBJ2-4
size: -
D: -
DNA: TGTGCCAGCAGTGATCCCGCGACAGCTAAGAAACAGTACTTC
CDR3: CASSDPATAKKQYF

V: TRBV5-1
J: TRBJ1-1
size: -
D: -
DNA: TGCGCCAGCAGCTTGGAAGGGGGAAGGGCCGATGAAGCTTTCTTT
CDR3: CASSLEGGRADEAFF

V: TRBV4-1
J: TRBJ2-4
size: -
D: TRBD2
DNA: TGCGCCAGCAGCCTCTCCGGGACTAGCGGGGGAACAGCCAAAAACATTCAGTACTTC
CDR3: CASSLSGTSGGTAKNIQYF

V: TRBV5-8
J: TRBJ2-7
size: -
D: -
DNA: TGTGCCAGCAACCTAGGGGTCCTTATCTCCTACGAGCAGTACTTC
CDR3: CASNLGVLISYEQYF

V: TRBV7-3
J: TRBJ2-3
size: -
D: TRBD2
DNA: TGTGCCAGCAGCTTCGGCGGGGGAAGCACAGATACGCAGTATTTT
CDR3: CASSFGGGSTDTQYF

V: TRBV28
J: TRBJ1-2
size: -
D: -
DNA: TGTGCCAGCAGTCCATCTAACTATGGCTACACCTTC
CDR3: CASSPSNYGYTF

V: TRBV10-3
J: TRBJ1-2
size: -
D: -
DNA: TGTGCCATCAGCAAGGACAGCAACTATGGCTACACCTTC
CDR3: CAISKDSNYGYTF

V: TRBV7-2
J: TRBJ2-6
size: -
D: -
DNA: TGTGCCAGCAACCCCTGGGGGCAGGGGACTGGGGCCAACGTCCTGACTTTC
CDR3: CASNPWGQGTGANVLTF

V: TRBV6-5
J: TRBJ1-2
size: -
D: -
DNA: TGTGCCAGCAGCGCCCAGGGGATTAGAGGCTACACCTTC
CDR3: CASSAQGIRGYTF

V: TRBV28
J: TRBJ2-7
size: -
D: -
DNA: TGTGCCAGCAGTTCCTACAGTGGCTACGAGCAGTACTTC
CDR3: CASSSYSGYEQYF

V: TRBV7-3
J: TRBJ2-5
size: -
D: -
DNA: TGTGCCAGCAGCTTAAACCCAGGTTTGGAGACCCAGTACTTC
CDR3: CASSLNPGLETQYF

V: TRBV28
J: TRBJ1-2
size: -
D: TRBD1
DNA: TGTGCCAGCTTCGACAGGGGTCGTACCTCCTTC
CDR3: CASFDRGRTSF

V: TRBV5-1
J: TRBJ2-2
size: -
D: -
DNA: TGCGCCAGCAGCGTGGAACAGGGAGGGACAGGGGAGCTGTTTTTT
CDR3: CASSVEQGGTGELFF

V: TRBV15
J: TRBJ1-4
size: -
D: TRBD1
DNA: TGTGCCACCAGCAGATGGGGACAGGGAGGCGAAAAACTGTTTTTT
CDR3: CATSRWGQGGEKLFF

V: TRBV3-1/TRBV3-2
J: TRBJ1-1
size: once
D: TRBD1
DNA: TGTGCCAGCAGCCTCCTGCCGGGGGCAGGGGGGGCTTTCTTT
CDR3: CASSLLPGAGGAFF

V: TRBV9
J: TRBJ2-3
size: -
D: TRBD1
DNA: TGTGCCAGCAGCGTTCAAAGGGGGCCGCAGTATTTT
CDR3: CASSVQRGPQYF

V: TRBV18
J: TRBJ2-1
size: few
D: TRBD2
DNA: TGTGCCAGCTCACCAAGGTCAGCGGGAGCAGACAATGAGCAGTTCTTC
CDR3: CASSPRSAGADNEQFF

V: TRBV5-1
J: TRBJ2-5
size: -
D: TRBD1
DNA: TGCGCCAGCAGCTCGACAGGGGCCCACCAAGAGACCCAGTACTTC
CDR3: CASSSTGAHQETQYF

V: TRBV5-1
J: TRBJ2-1
size: -
D: TRBD2
DNA: TGCGCCAGCAGCTTCCAGACTAGCGATGAGCAGTTCTTC
CDR3: CASSFQTSDEQFF

V: TRBV5-4
J: TRBJ1-1
size: -
D: -
DNA: TGTGCCAGCAGCTTCCGACCGACAGGCGCTGAAGCTTTCTTT
CDR3: CASSFRPTGAEAFF

V: TRBV30
J: TRBJ1-2
size: -
D: TRBD1
DNA: TGTGCTGGCGGACAGGGGGCCATAGTTGGCTACACCTTC
CDR3: CAGGQGAIVGYTF

V: TRBV6-6
J: TRBJ2-5
size: -
D: -
DNA: TGTGCCAGCAGTTACTCCGACAACCTAGCGGAGACCCAGTACTTC
CDR3: CASSYSDNLAETQYF

V: TRBV7-2
J: TRBJ1-1
size: -
D: -
DNA: TGTGCCAGCAGCTTAGGTAGGGGGAGCACTGAAGCTTTCTTT
CDR3: CASSLGRGSTEAFF

V: TRBV5-5
J: TRBJ1-6
size: -
D: -
DNA: TGTGCCAGCAGCCTGGAAGGGGTTTCACCCCTCCACTTT
CDR3: CASSLEGVSPLHF

V: TRBV4-1
J: TRBJ1-2
size: -
D: TRBD1
DNA: TGCGCCAGCAGCTCGGGACAGAACTATGGCTACACCTTC
CDR3: CASSSGQNYGYTF

V: TRBV6-2/TRBV6-3
J: TRBJ2-1
size: -
D: -
DNA: TGTGCCAGCAGTTGGCCAGGTGGCAGGGGCTATGAGCAGTTCTTC
CDR3: CASSWPGGRGYEQFF

V: TRBV7-3
J: TRBJ2-7
size: -
D: TRBD1
DNA: TGTGCCAGCAGCGAAGGTCAGGGGGCATTCTACGAGCAGTACTTC
CDR3: CASSEGQGAFYEQYF

V: TRBV18
J: TRBJ1-2
size: -
D: -
DNA: TGTGCCAGCTCACCCGTGGACAGCCCCTATGGCTACACCTTC
CDR3: CASSPVDSPYGYTF

V: TRBV30
J: TRBJ1-3
size: -
D: -
DNA: TGTGCCTGGACCCGGCCAGGGAACTCTGGAAACACCATATATTTT
CDR3: CAWTRPGNSGNTIYF

V: TRBV19
J: TRBJ1-2
size: -
D: TRBD1
DNA: TGTGCCAGTAGTATAGATGGGACAGGCTCCTATGGCTACACCTTC
CDR3: CASSIDGTGSYGYTF

V: TRBV25-1
J: TRBJ1-2
size: once
D: -
DNA: TGTGCCAGCAGTGCCGACACATCCAGTTACTATGGCTACACCTTC
CDR3: CASSADTSSYYGYTF

V: TRBV3-1/TRBV3-2
J: TRBJ1-1
size: once
D: -
DNA: TGTGCCAGCAGCCCAGACAGGTACACTGAAGCTTTCTTT
CDR3: CASSPDRYTEAFF

V: TRBV19
J: TRBJ2-7
size: -
D: TRBD1
DNA: TGTGCCAGTAGTATTGACAGGGGGACTTCCTACGAGCAGTACTTC
CDR3: CASSIDRGTSYEQYF

V: TRBV18
J: TRBJ2-1
size: -
D: -
DNA: TGTGCCAGCTCCCTCGACATGAGCAATGAGCAGTTCTTC
CDR3: CASSLDMSNEQFF

V: TRBV15
J: TRBJ1-1
size: -
D: -
DNA: TGTGCCACCAGCAGAGATTATAGCTTAGGCACTGAAGCTTTCTTT
CDR3: CATSRDYSLGTEAFF

V: TRBV7-9
J: TRBJ1-1
size: -
D: TRBD1
DNA: TGTGCCAGCAGCTTAGACACAGGGGGCGGGAACACTGAAGCTTTCTTT
CDR3: CASSLDTGGGNTEAFF

V: TRBV6-6
J: TRBJ1-5
size: -
D: -
DNA: TGTGCCAGCAGCCTCAGGGTTGCCAATCAGCCCCAGCATTTT
CDR3: CASSLRVANQPQHF

V: TRBV19
J: TRBJ1-5
size: -
D: -
DNA: TGTGCCAGCTCCGTGGTGTCGAGGGGAGGAAGCAATCAGCCCCAGCATTTT
CDR3: CASSVVSRGGSNQPQHF

V: TRBV6-1
J: TRBJ1-4
size: -
D: -
DNA: TGTGCCAGCAGTGATCCCGGGGGAAATGAAAAACTGTTTTTT
CDR3: CASSDPGGNEKLFF

V: TRBV29-1
J: TRBJ2-5
size: once
D: -
DNA: TGCAGCGTTCGCAGGGCTGACGAGACCCAGTACTTC
CDR3: CSVRRADETQYF

V: TRBV6-5
J: TRBJ1-3
size: -
D: TRBD1
DNA: TGTGCCAGCCGGGACAGGGGGAAATACACCATATATTTT
CDR3: CASRDRGKYTIYF

V: TRBV18
J: TRBJ1-2
size: few
D: TRBD1
DNA: TGTGCCAGCTCACTGGGACAGATCTATGGCTACACCTTC
CDR3: CASSLGQIYGYTF

V: TRBV7-2
J: TRBJ2-4
size: -
D: -
DNA: TGTGCCAGCAGCTTCCGGGAAGCCAAAAACATTCAGTACTTC
CDR3: CASSFREAKNIQYF

V: TRBV5-6
J: TRBJ1-2
size: -
D: -
DNA: TGTGCCCTGAGCGACTATGGCTACACCTTC
CDR3: CALSDYGYTF

V: TRBV6-2/TRBV6-3
J: TRBJ1-4
size: -
D: -
DNA: TGTGCCAGCAGTGTTACGGGGGTCGGGGAAAAACTGTTTTTT
CDR3: CASSVTGVGEKLFF

V: TRBV27
J: TRBJ2-6
size: -
D: -
DNA: TGTGCCAGCGGCATCAGGGGCCCGAGCTCTGGGGCCAACGTCCTGACTTTC
CDR3: CASGIRGPSSGANVLTF